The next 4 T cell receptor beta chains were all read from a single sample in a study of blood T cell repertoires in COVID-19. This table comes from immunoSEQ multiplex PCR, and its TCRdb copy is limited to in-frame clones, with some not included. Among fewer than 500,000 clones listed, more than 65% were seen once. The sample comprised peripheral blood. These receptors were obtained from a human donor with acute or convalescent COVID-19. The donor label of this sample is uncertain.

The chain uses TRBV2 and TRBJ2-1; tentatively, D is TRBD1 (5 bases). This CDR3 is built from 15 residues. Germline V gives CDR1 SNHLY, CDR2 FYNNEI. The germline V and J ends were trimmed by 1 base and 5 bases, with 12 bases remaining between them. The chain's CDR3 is CASSEESGRHNEQFF. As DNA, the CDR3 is TGTGCCAGCAGTGAAGAGTCAGGGCGCCACAATGAGCAGTTCTTC.

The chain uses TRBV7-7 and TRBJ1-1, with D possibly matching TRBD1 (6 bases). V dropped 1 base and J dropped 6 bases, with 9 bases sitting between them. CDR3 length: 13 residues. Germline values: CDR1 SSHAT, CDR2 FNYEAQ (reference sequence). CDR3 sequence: CASSLVQGSEAFF. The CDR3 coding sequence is TGTGCCAGCAGCTTAGTACAGGGCTCTGAAGCTTTCTTT.

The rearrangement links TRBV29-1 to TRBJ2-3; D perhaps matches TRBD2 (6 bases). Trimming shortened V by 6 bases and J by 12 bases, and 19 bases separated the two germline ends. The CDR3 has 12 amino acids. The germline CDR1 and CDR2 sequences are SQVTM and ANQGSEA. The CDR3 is CSVTGWDFAQYF. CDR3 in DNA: TGCAGCGTGACGGGGTGGGACTTCGCCCAGTATTTT.

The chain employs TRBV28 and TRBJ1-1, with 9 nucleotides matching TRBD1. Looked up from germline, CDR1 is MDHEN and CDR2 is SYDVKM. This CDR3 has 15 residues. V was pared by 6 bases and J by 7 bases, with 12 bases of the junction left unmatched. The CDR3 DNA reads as TGTGCCAGCAGACCCCACCACAGGGGGCGAAGTGAAGCTTTCTTT. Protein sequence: CASRPHHRGRSEAFF. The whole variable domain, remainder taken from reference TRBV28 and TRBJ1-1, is DVKVTQSSRYLVKRTGEKVFLECVQDMDHENMFWYRQDPGLGLRLIYFSYDVKMKEKGDIPEGYSVSREKKERFSLILESASTNQTSMYLCASRPHHRGRSEAFFGQGTRLTVV.